This T cell receptor (beta chain) was recovered during a study of blood T cell repertoires in COVID-19. Germline V CDR1 and CDR2: LGHDT, YNNKEL (reference sequence). Deletions cut 1 base from V and 2 bases from J, with 15 bases between. The CDR3 contains 16 residues. Assay: immunoSEQ multiplex PCR; the TCRdb copy retains only in-frame clones and omits some. This sample has about 200,000 clones, with about nine tenths found just once. The specimen was peripheral blood. This TCR was sampled from a middle-aged man with acute or convalescent COVID-19. The chain uses TRBV3-1 (or the pseudogene TRBV3-2) and TRBJ2-7; TRBD2 is a possible D gene (7 bases). CDR3 nucleotide sequence: TGTGCCAGCAGCCAAGCAGGGGCGGGGGCCACCTACGAGCAGTACTTC. This gives the protein CASSQAGAGATYEQYF.